A single sample is the source of the 10 T cell receptor beta chains below, sequenced in a study of shared T cell receptors in the human thymus. Produced via immunoSEQ multiplex PCR; TCRdb's table is partial and in-frame only. The table lists 500,000 to 850,000 clones, 80% to 90% of them singletons. Another study also made use of these data, one on human thymus T cells.

Sequenced sample: thymocytes. All receptors come from a boy less than two years old with a congenital heart defect.

The chain is built from TRBV5-6 and TRBJ1-2; the D gene is possibly TRBD1 (5 bases). Germline V gene sequence: CDR1 SGHDT, CDR2 YYEEEE. V lost 2 bases to trimming and J lost 6 bases, with 23 bases between them. The CDR3 extends over 17 amino acids. The CDR3 region is CASSFLNDVAGTHGYTF. CDR3 nucleotide sequence: TGTGCCAGCAGCTTCCTCAACGACGTTGCAGGGACTCATGGCTACACCTTC.

This clone was recorded once. The gene calls are TRBV4-2 and TRBJ2-6; weak D call: TRBD2 (6 bases). V shed 4 bases and J shed 2 bases, with 15 bases lying between them. The germline gives CDR1 LGHNA, CDR2 YNFKEQ. CDR3 size: 17 residues. Here the CDR3 reads CASSPLTLATGANVLTF. CDR3 DNA sequence: TGTGCCAGCAGCCCCCTAACACTAGCAACTGGGGCCAACGTCCTGACTTTC.

The chain has TRBV29-1 and TRBJ2-7; 13 nucleotides agree with TRBD2. The CDR3 sequence is 15 residues long. After removal of 1 base from V and 5 bases from J, the junction contained 5 bases not matched to a gene. Germline V CDR1 and CDR2: SQVTM, ANQGSEA. CDR3 loop: CSVEAPTSGRHEQYF. DNA of the CDR3: TGCAGCGTTGAAGCCCCGACTAGCGGGAGGCACGAGCAGTACTTC.

The rearrangement uses TRBV4-1 and TRBJ2-3; 7 nucleotides line up with TRBD1. The CDR3 is 15 amino acids. J was trimmed by 2 bases and V by 3 bases; bases with no gene match: 5. Per germline, CDR1 MGHRA and CDR2 YSYEKL. The chain's CDR3 is CASSHNRGSTDTQYF. CDR3 in DNA: TGCGCCAGCAGCCACAACAGGGGATCCACAGATACGCAGTATTTT.

The chain links TRBV18 to TRBJ2-7; 8 nucleotides agree with TRBD1. This CDR3 is 15 amino acids long. V dropped 5 bases and J dropped 1; count of bases not matched to a gene: 7. In germline, CDR1 is KGHSH, CDR2 LQKENI. The CDR3 nucleotides read TGTGCCAGCTCATCCCGTGGACAGGGTTCCTACGAGCAGTACTTC. Amino acid sequence: CASSSRGQGSYEQYF.

The gene calls are TRBV30 and TRBJ2-5; 10 bases align to TRBD2. This CDR3 has 18 amino acids. Unmatched junction bases numbered 16, after V lost 4 bases and J lost 2 bases. The V gene's germline CDR1 is GTSNPN and CDR2 SVGIG (reference sequence). CDR3 DNA sequence: TGTGCCTGGATAGAACTAGCGGGATCCTTAGTCGGGCAAGAGACCCAGTACTTC. Translating gives CAWIELAGSLVGQETQYF.

This chain links TRBV25-1 with TRBJ2-5, with 9 nucleotides matching TRBD1. With the DNA end fitting TRBJ2-7 better, the J assignment may be wrong. Per germline, CDR1 MGHDK and CDR2 SYGVNS. CDR3 length: 14 amino acids. CDR3 in DNA: TGTGCCAGCAGTAACTCGGGACAGGGCTACGAGCAGTACTTC. Amino acids: CASSNSGQGYEQYF.

The rearrangement links TRBV28 to TRBJ1-3; 7 bases are shared with TRBD1. The CDR3 contains 14 residues. Germline assignment: CDR1 MDHEN and CDR2 SYDVKM. After removal of 6 bases from V and 4 bases from J, the junction contained 6 bases not matched to a gene. The CDR3 DNA reads as TGTGCCAGCAGGAAAACAGGGGCGGGAAACACCATATATTTT. The encoded protein is CASRKTGAGNTIYF.

V is TRBV4-2 and J is TRBJ2-1, with TRBD1 identical over 12 bases. Germline CDR1 and CDR2: LGHNA and YNFKEQ. The CDR3 is made up of 17 amino acids. Trimming at V came to 3 bases and at J to 4 bases, leaving 7 bases not matched to a gene. As DNA, the CDR3 is TGTGCCAGCAGCCACTCCGGGACAGGGGGCTCGTACAATGAGCAGTTCTTC. Amino acids: CASSHSGTGGSYNEQFF.

V and J are TRBV4-2 and TRBJ2-7, with 10 bases matching TRBD1. Losses at the gene ends were 1 base for V and 4 bases for J; bases not matched to a gene: 1. From germline, CDR1 is LGHNA and CDR2 YNFKEQ. This CDR3 has 14 residues. The CDR3 DNA sequence: TGTGCCAGCAGCCAAGTGGGACAGGGGTACGAGCAGTACTTC. Translated: CASSQVGQGYEQYF.